A single sample is the source of the 15 T cell receptor beta chains below, sequenced in a study of T-cell memory formation after mild COVID-19. TCRdb passed the 5' RACE reads through MiXCR, listing each CDR3 protein once. The table shows some 450,000 distinct CDR3 sequences, with about 20% occurring only once. The sample taken for sequencing was PBMCs or a T cell subset sorted from them (not recorded which). These receptors were collected from an adult woman who had mild COVID-19 (a few samples of this study predate the infection). Cell type and time point are not known.

The chain links TRBV7-2 to TRBJ2-3; 8 bases line up with TRBD2. The CDR3 spans 15 residues. In germline, CDR1 is SGHTA, CDR2 FQGNSA. After removal of 0 bases from V and 4 bases from J, the junction contained 3 bases not matched to a gene. This chain's CDR3 is CASSLAGGRSDTQYF. In DNA, the CDR3 is TGTGCCAGCAGCTTAGCTGGCGGGAGGTCAGATACGCAGTATTTT.

This clonotype was seen more than once but under ten times. The chain uses TRBV12-3 or TRBV12-4 and TRBJ1-2; TRBD1 aligns across 11 bases. The CDR3 totals 17 residues. The V segment lost 2 bases and the J segment 2 bases; nucleotides outside the gene matches: 7. CDR3 in amino acids: CASSLSGQGVSNYGYTF. DNA for the CDR3: TGTGCCAGCAGTTTATCGGGACAGGGGGTTAGCAACTATGGCTACACCTTC.

CDR3 coding DNA: TGTGCCAGCAGCCAGGTGGGCAGGGGAGTCTACGAGCAGTACTTC. Translation: CASSQVGRGVYEQYF. This sequence joins TRBV7-2 and TRBJ2-7; perhaps TRBD1 as D (6 bases). Deletions cut 5 bases from V and 3 bases from J, with 17 bases between. The CDR3 loop spans 15 amino acids. Germline V gene data show CDR1 as SGHTA and CDR2 as FQGNSA.

V and J are TRBV9 and TRBJ2-1; D is perhaps TRBD1 or TRBD2 (5 bases each). Trimming stripped 3 bases from V and 2 bases from J, with 12 bases between. Germline lookup yields CDR1 SGDLS and CDR2 YYNGEE. The CDR3 extends over 15 amino acids. DNA of the CDR3: TGTGCCAGCAGCGGCCACGGGACCACCTACAATGAGCAGTTCTTC. Amino acids: CASSGHGTTYNEQFF. Based on the CDR3 plus reference TRBV9 and TRBJ2-1, the full variable domain is DSGVTQTPKHLITATGQRVTLRCSPRSGDLSVYWYQQSLDQGLQFLIQYYNGEERAKGNILERFSAQQFPDLHSELNLSSLELGDSALYFCASSGHGTTYNEQFFGPGTRLTVL.

The chain carries TRBV5-1 and TRBJ2-1; 9 nucleotides agree with TRBD1. V trimming: 4 bases; J trimming: 9 bases; junction bases outside the gene matches: 11. Germline CDR1 reads SGHRS; CDR2 reads YFSETQ. This CDR3 comprises 15 residues. CDR3 protein: CASSEGRQGVREQFF. CDR3 in DNA: TGCGCCAGCAGCGAAGGGAGACAGGGGGTTCGTGAGCAGTTCTTC.

The chain couples TRBV6-5 to TRBJ2-7; tentative D call: TRBD1 (6 bases). The length of the CDR3 is 19 residues. Trimming shortened V by 2 bases and J by 1 base, and 24 bases separated the two germline ends. Per germline, CDR1 MNHEY and CDR2 SVGAGI. The CDR3 here is CASSYQTTPGQLPSYEQYF. The CDR3 nucleotides are TGTGCCAGCAGTTACCAAACTACACCGGGACAACTGCCATCCTACGAGCAGTACTTC.

This clonotype appeared a few times. V is TRBV9 and J is TRBJ2-5; 9 nucleotides agree with TRBD2. The CDR3 length is 16 residues. Germline trimming cut 0 bases from V and 5 bases from J; bases unmatched to any gene: 8. Looked up from germline, CDR1 is SGDLS and CDR2 is YYNGEE. The CDR3 loop is CASSVDRGLAYETQYF. CDR3 bases: TGTGCCAGCAGCGTAGACCGTGGACTAGCGTACGAGACCCAGTACTTC.

The chain has TRBV6-6 and TRBJ1-1; a weak D match, TRBD1 (6 bases). Germline CDR1 reads MNHNY; CDR2 reads SVGAGI (reference sequence). The CDR3 loop spans 17 amino acids. Trimming removed 4 bases at V and 5 bases at J, with 23 bases between. CDR3 region: CASSSPNQQGPGTEAFF. The CDR3 nucleotides are TGTGCCAGCAGTTCCCCGAACCAACAGGGCCCCGGGACTGAAGCTTTCTTT.

This clonotype was observed a few times. This rearrangement joins TRBV12-3 or TRBV12-4 to TRBJ1-1, with 10 bases aligning to TRBD1. The length of the CDR3 is 15 residues. J was trimmed by 3 bases and V by 5 bases; bases with no gene match: 6. This chain's CDR3 is CASSPGQGWDTEAFF. CDR3 nucleotides: TGTGCCAGCAGTCCGGGACAGGGGTGGGACACTGAAGCTTTCTTT.

This clonotype turned up a few times. This sequence joins TRBV7-2 and TRBJ2-1; 8 bases fit TRBD2. Unmatched junction bases numbered 10, after V lost 5 bases and J lost 1 base. CDR1 is SGHTA, CDR2 FQGNSA, per germline. The CDR3 has 17 residues. The CDR3: CASSPPGLAGSYNEQFF. CDR3 nucleotide sequence: TGTGCCAGCAGCCCACCTGGGTTAGCGGGGTCCTACAATGAGCAGTTCTTC.

In this sample, this clonotype turned up a few times. The chain links TRBV10-3 to TRBJ2-1; D is possibly TRBD2 (5 bases). Germline CDR1 ENHRY, CDR2 SYGVKD. V shed 2 bases and J shed 3 bases, with 23 bases lying between them. The CDR3 spans 19 residues. The CDR3 bases are TGTGCCATCAGTGAGGGGCCGGGGAAACCCCAGAGGGACTACAATGAGCAGTTCTTC. Translation: CAISEGPGKPQRDYNEQFF.

J is TRBJ2-3 and V is TRBV7-2, with 16 bases that match TRBD2. The J segment lost 1 base and the V segment lost 5 bases, leaving 6 bases of the junction unmatched. Germline V CDR1 and CDR2: SGHTA, FQGNSA. The CDR3 has 18 amino acids. The CDR3 reads CASSPPGTSGRGTDTQYF. The CDR3, as DNA: TGTGCCAGCAGCCCGCCCGGGACTAGCGGGAGGGGCACAGATACGCAGTATTTT.

The chain links TRBV7-9 to TRBJ2-1; possibly TRBD2 for D (6 bases). Trimming pared 9 bases from V and 9 bases from J, leaving 12 bases between. The CDR3 is made up of 11 amino acids. Germline CDR1 is SEHNR and CDR2 is FQNEAQ (reference sequence). CDR3 in amino acids: CASATRSEQFF. As DNA, the CDR3 is TGTGCCAGTGCGACTAGGAGTGAGCAGTTCTTC.

The chain recombines TRBV6-6 with TRBJ1-1, with D perhaps matching TRBD1 (5 bases). Germline-derived CDR1 and CDR2 are MNHNY and SVGAGI (reference sequence). The CDR3 has 15 amino acids. Trimming stripped 6 bases from V and 3 bases from J, with 17 bases between. CDR3 in amino acids: CASRRGPGRDTEAFF. CDR3 nucleotide sequence: TGTGCCAGCAGACGGGGCCCCGGTAGGGACACTGAAGCTTTCTTT.

In this sample, this clonotype turned up a few times. The V call is TRBV5-1, the J call TRBJ2-3; no firm D call. This CDR3 contains 13 residues. Trimming removed 4 bases from V and 2 bases from J, with 8 bases in between. The germline gives CDR1 SGHRS, CDR2 YFSETQ. CDR3 sequence: CASSATITDTQYF. The CDR3 nucleotides are TGCGCCAGCAGCGCGACGATCACAGATACGCAGTATTTT. Full variable domain (rest looked up from reference TRBV5-1 and TRBJ2-3): KAGVTQTPRYLIKTRGQQVTLSCSPISGHRSVSWYQQTPGQGLQFLFEYFSETQRNKGNFPGRFSGRQFSNSRSEMNVSTLELGDSALYLCASSATITDTQYFGPGTRLTVL.